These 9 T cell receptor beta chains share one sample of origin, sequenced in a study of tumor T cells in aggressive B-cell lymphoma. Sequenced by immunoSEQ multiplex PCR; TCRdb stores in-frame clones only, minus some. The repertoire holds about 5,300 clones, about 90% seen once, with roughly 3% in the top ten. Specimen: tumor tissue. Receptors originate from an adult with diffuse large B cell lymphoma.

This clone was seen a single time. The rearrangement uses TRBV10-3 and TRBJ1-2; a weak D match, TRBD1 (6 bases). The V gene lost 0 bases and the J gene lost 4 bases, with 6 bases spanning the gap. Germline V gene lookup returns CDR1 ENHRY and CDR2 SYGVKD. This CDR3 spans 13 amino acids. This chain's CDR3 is CAISESGGYGYTF. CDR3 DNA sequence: TGTGCCATCAGTGAGTCAGGGGGCTATGGCTACACCTTC.

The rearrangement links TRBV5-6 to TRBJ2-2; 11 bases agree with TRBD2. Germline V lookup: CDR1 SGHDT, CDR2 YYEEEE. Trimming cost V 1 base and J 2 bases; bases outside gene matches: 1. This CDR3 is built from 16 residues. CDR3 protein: CASSLTSGSNTGELFF. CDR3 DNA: TGTGCCAGCAGCTTGACTAGCGGGAGTAACACCGGGGAGCTGTTTTTT. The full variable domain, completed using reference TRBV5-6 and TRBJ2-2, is DAGVTQSPTHLIKTRGQQVTLRCSPKSGHDTVSWYQQALGQGPQFIFQYYEEEERQRGNFPDRFSGHQFPNYSSELNVNALLLGDSALYLCASSLTSGSNTGELFFGEGSRLTVL.

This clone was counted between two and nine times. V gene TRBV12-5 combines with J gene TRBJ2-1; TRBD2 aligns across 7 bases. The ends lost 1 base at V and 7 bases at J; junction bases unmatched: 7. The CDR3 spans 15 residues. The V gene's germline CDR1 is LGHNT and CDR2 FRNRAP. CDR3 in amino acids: CASGLGQGLVNEQFF. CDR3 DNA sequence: TGTGCTAGTGGTTTGGGACAAGGACTAGTGAATGAGCAGTTCTTC.

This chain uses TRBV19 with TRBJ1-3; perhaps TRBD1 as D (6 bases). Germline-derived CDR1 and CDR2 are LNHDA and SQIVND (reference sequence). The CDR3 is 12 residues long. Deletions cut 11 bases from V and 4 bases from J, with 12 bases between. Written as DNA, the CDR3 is TGTGCCTCGCAGGGGCCAGGAAACACCATATATTTT. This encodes CASQGPGNTIYF.

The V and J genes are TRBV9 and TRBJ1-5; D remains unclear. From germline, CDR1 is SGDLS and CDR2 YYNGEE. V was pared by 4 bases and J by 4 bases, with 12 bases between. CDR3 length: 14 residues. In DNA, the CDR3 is TGTGCCAGCAGCTCAGTGGGCGGGAATCAGCCCCAGCATTTT. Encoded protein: CASSSVGGNQPQHF.

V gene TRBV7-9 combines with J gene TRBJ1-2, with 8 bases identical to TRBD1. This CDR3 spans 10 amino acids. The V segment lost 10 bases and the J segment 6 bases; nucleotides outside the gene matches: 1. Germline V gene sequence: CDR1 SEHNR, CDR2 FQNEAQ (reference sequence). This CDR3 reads CAIQGDGYTF. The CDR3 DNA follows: TGTGCCATACAGGGGGATGGCTACACCTTC.

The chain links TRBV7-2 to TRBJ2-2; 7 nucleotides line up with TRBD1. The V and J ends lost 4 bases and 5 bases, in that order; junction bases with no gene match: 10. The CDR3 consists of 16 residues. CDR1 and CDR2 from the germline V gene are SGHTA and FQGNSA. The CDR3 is CASSSPRTGLTGELFF. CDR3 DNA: TGTGCCAGCAGCTCCCCGAGGACAGGTTTAACCGGGGAGCTGTTTTTT.

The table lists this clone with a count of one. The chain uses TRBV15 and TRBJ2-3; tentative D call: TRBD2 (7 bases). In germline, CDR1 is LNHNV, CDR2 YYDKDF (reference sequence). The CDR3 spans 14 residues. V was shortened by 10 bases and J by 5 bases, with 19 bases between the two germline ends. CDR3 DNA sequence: TGTGCCATCCAAATCGGCGGGGGCTTAGATACGCAGTATTTT. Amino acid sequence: CAIQIGGGLDTQYF.

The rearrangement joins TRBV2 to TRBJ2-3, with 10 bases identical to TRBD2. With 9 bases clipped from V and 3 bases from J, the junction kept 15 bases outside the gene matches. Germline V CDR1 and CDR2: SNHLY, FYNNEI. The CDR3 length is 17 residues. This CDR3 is CASFIEASGGRTDTQYF. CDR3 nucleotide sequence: TGTGCCAGTTTCATCGAGGCTAGCGGGGGTAGAACAGATACGCAGTATTTT.